The entry below describes one T cell receptor (beta chain). As yet, its antigen is unknown. The naive CD8 population came from CD45RO-negative cells selected for CCR7, without terminally differentiated effector memory CD45RA+ cells. Trimming stripped 0 bases from V and 4 bases from J, with 13 bases between. The CDR3 length is 15 residues. Germline CDR1 is LGHNA and CDR2 is YSLEER. The data are from a study of shared clonotypes between healthy human individuals. Findings of the study overall: Limited genetic and exposure-history diversity came from having few donors. How much donors shared clonotypes was expected to be affected by sequencing depth. Sequencing of the sorted subsets was shown by rarefaction to be incomplete despite large depth. When naive CD4 clonotypes were compared across a handful of donors, approximately 5% were shared.

Assay: immunoSEQ multiplex PCR; the TCRdb copy retains only in-frame clones and omits some. This sample carries hundreds of thousands of clones, 90% to 95% of them seen once, and the ten largest clones take more than 20%. The chain couples TRBV4-3 to TRBJ2-7, with D unresolved. The clonotype comes from a man aged 25-45 years in good health. Material: naive CD8+ T cells sorted from blood. In nucleotides, the CDR3 is TGCGCCAGCAGCCAAGATCGCGTTGACGGGTACGAGCAGTACTTC. Translation: CASSQDRVDGYEQYF.